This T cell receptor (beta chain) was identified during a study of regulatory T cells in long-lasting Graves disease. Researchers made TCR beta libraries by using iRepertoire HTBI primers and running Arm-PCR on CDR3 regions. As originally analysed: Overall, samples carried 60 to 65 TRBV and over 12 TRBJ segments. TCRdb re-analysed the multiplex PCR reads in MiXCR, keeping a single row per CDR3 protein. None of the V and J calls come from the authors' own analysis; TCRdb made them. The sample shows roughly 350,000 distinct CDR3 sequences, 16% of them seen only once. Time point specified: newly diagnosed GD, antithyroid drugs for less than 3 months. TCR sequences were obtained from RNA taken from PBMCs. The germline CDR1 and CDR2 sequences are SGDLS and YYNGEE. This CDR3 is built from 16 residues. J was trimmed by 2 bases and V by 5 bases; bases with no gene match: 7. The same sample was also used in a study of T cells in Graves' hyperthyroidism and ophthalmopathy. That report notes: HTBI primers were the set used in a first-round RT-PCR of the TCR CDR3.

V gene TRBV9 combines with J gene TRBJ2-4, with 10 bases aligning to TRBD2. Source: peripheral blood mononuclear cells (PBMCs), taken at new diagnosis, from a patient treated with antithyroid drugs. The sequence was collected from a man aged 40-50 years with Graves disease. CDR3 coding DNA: TGTGCCAGCAGTCTAAGCGGGGGGGCCTCCAAAAACATTCAGTACTTC. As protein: CASSLSGGASKNIQYF. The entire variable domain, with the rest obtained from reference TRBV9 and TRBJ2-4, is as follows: DSGVTQTPKHLITATGQRVTLRCSPRSGDLSVYWYQQSLDQGLQFLIQYYNGEERAKGNILERFSAQQFPDLHSELNLSSLELGDSALYFCASSLSGGASKNIQYFGAGTRLSVL.